Presented here are 8 T cell receptor beta chains from one specimen sequenced in a study of molecular identifiers for immune sequencing clone quantification. TCRdb ran MiXCR on the PCR reads and lists one entry per CDR3 protein. The sample holds roughly 630,000 distinct CDR3 sequences, 25% seen once. The specimen sequenced was naive CD8+ T cells from blood, with Jurkat cell RNA spiked in. Subset noted: FACS-sorted CD8+CD4-CCR7+CD45RA+ naive T cells. The receptors originated from a human donor in good health. Some libraries in this study had Jurkat cell RNA spiked in.

This clonotype has ten or more counts. V usage is TRBV30 and J usage is TRBJ2-2; D not certain. Germline loops: CDR1 GTSNPN, CDR2 SVGIG (reference sequence). Between the trimmed V and J ends, which lost 3 bases and 1 base, there was a span of 6 bases. The CDR3 has 13 residues. Written as DNA, the CDR3 is TGTGCCTGGAGCCCCTTGAACACCGGGGAGCTGTTTTTT. It yields the protein CAWSPLNTGELFF.

This clonotype was observed at least ten times. The gene calls are TRBV20-1 and TRBJ1-5; unclear D gene. This CDR3 region has 15 residues. Trimming removed 0 bases from V and 1 base from J, with 10 bases in between. Germline lookup yields CDR1 DFQATT and CDR2 SNEGSKA (reference sequence). CDR3 DNA sequence: TGCAGTGCTAGAGATCCCGGGAGAAGCAATCAGCCCCAGCATTTT. Translation: CSARDPGRSNQPQHF.

Of note for this clonotype: A much larger clone differs from this one at a single base, so this may be a read error. The V call is TRBV6-5, the J call TRBJ2-3, with 11 bases matching TRBD1. The length of the CDR3 is 16 residues. CDR1 and CDR2 from the germline V gene are MNHEY and SVGAGI. The CDR3 bases are TGTGCCAGCACCCTAGGACAGGGGGCCAGCACAGGTACGCAGTATTTT. It translates to CASTLGQGASTGTQYF.

The chain recombines TRBV19 with TRBJ2-7; TRBD1 is a possible D gene (5 bases). The CDR3 has 13 residues. The V and J ends lost 4 bases and 7 bases respectively, with 14 bases between them. CDR1 is LNHDA and CDR2 is SQIVND in the germline V gene (reference sequence). This chain's CDR3 is CASSKETVGEQYF. Written as DNA, the CDR3 is TGTGCCAGTAGTAAAGAGACAGTGGGGGAGCAGTACTTC.

The rearrangement joins TRBV29-1 to TRBJ2-7; unclear D gene. CDR1 is SQVTM, CDR2 ANQGSEA, per germline. The V gene lost 1 base and the J gene lost 2 bases, with 21 bases spanning the gap. CDR3 length: 17 amino acids. The CDR3 sequence: CSVEGVDGDYRAYEQYF. CDR3 coding DNA: TGCAGCGTTGAAGGGGTAGATGGGGATTACAGAGCCTACGAGCAGTACTTC.

This clonotype occurred once. A much larger clone sits a single nucleotide away, making a read error possible. The CDR3 sequence: CASSTGTGGQPQHF. The CDR3 DNA follows: TGTGCCAGTAGTACGGGGACAGGGGGCCAGCCCCAGCATTTT. The rearrangement links TRBV19 to TRBJ1-5; 12 bases match TRBD1. The V segment lost 4 bases and the J segment 7 bases; nucleotides outside the gene matches: 2. The CDR3 runs to 14 residues. The germline V gene has CDR1 LNHDA and CDR2 SQIVND (reference sequence).

A remark on this clonotype: Since a much larger clone is just one base distant, this may be a read error. This chain joins TRBV7-2 and TRBJ2-7; 8 bases map to TRBD2. The CDR3 runs to 15 residues. The germline gives CDR1 SGHTA, CDR2 FQGNSA. The CDR3 nucleotides are TGTGCCAGCAACTTAGGACGGGGGGGCCCGTACGAGCAGTACTTC. As protein: CASNLGRGGPYEQYF. Complete variable domain (other parts from reference TRBV7-2 and TRBJ2-7): GAGVSQSPSNKVTEKGKDVELRCDPISGHTALYWYRQSLGQGLEFLIYFQGNSAPDKSGLPSDRFSAERTGGSVSTLTIQRTQQEDSAVYLCASNLGRGGPYEQYFGPGTRLTVT.

This chain joins TRBV15 and TRBJ2-1; 7 bases match TRBD2. CDR3 size: 15 residues. The V and J ends lost 5 bases and 3 bases, in that order; junction bases with no gene match: 7. CDR1 is LNHNV and CDR2 is YYDKDF in the germline V gene (reference sequence). This CDR3 reads CATSGRLAVYNEQFF. CDR3 bases: TGTGCCACCAGCGGGCGACTAGCAGTCTACAATGAGCAGTTCTTC.